This is a list of T cell receptor beta chains from one sample in a study of shared clonotypes between healthy human individuals. Clones were read by immunoSEQ multiplex PCR, and TCRdb kept only the in-frame ones, dropping some. The sample shows 550,000 to 850,000 clones, approximately 79% of them seen only once. The sample comprised memory CD4+ T cells sorted from blood. The origin of the receptors is a woman in her twenties or thirties in good health. Both conserved end residues are part of each CDR3. Each record gives: CDR3 DNA, CDR3 protein, clone size, J gene, D gene, V gene. The D gene is left open where the match is weak. Size tells how often a clone was seen (once, few, many) or the class of an expanded clone, and some rows leave it out.

CDR3nt: TGCGCCAGCAGCCAAGACGGCACCGGGGAGCTGTTTTTT; CDR3aa: CASSQDGTGELFF; abundance: -; j_gene: TRBJ2-2; d_gene: -; v_gene: TRBV4-1
CDR3nt: TGTGCCAGCAGCTTGAGGGACAGCTCCCGCTCCTACGAGCAGTACTTC; CDR3aa: CASSLRDSSRSYEQYF; abundance: -; j_gene: TRBJ2-7; d_gene: TRBD1; v_gene: TRBV13
CDR3nt: TGCAGCGTTGCGGCATCCGGGACTACATTCCACGAGCAGTACTTC; CDR3aa: CSVAASGTTFHEQYF; abundance: -; j_gene: TRBJ2-7; d_gene: TRBD2; v_gene: TRBV29-1
CDR3nt: TGCGCCAGCAGCTTGGTGGTTGGCTCTGGGGCCAACGTCCTGACTTTC; CDR3aa: CASSLVVGSGANVLTF; abundance: -; j_gene: TRBJ2-6; d_gene: -; v_gene: TRBV5-1
CDR3nt: TGTGCCAGCAGCTTAGGTCTTACGGCAGGGGTTAATGAAAAACTGTTTTTT; CDR3aa: CASSLGLTAGVNEKLFF; abundance: -; j_gene: TRBJ1-4; d_gene: -; v_gene: TRBV11-2
CDR3nt: TGTGCCAGCAGCTCGTTGGGGACAGGGGTTAAAGAGCAGTACTTC; CDR3aa: CASSSLGTGVKEQYF; abundance: -; j_gene: TRBJ2-7; d_gene: TRBD1; v_gene: TRBV5-4
CDR3nt: TGTGCCAGCAGTGAAGTCTCCTACGAGCAGTACTTC; CDR3aa: CASSEVSYEQYF; abundance: -; j_gene: TRBJ2-7; d_gene: -; v_gene: TRBV2
CDR3nt: TGTGCCAGCAGCTCAACCCGGGGACAGGGCTCTAATGAAAAACTGTTTTTT; CDR3aa: CASSSTRGQGSNEKLFF; abundance: once; j_gene: TRBJ1-4; d_gene: TRBD1; v_gene: TRBV5-4
CDR3nt: TGTGCCAGCAGTTACTCGCGATCCGGAGATGGCTACACCTTC; CDR3aa: CASSYSRSGDGYTF; abundance: -; j_gene: TRBJ1-2; d_gene: -; v_gene: TRBV6-6
CDR3nt: TGTGCCAGCAGCTTGGGGGTTATCGGGACAGGGGGCAACGAGCAGTACTTC; CDR3aa: CASSLGVIGTGGNEQYF; abundance: -; j_gene: TRBJ2-7; d_gene: TRBD1; v_gene: TRBV5-4
CDR3nt: TGTGCCTGGAGTCAACGCGGGGTCCAAGAGACCCAGTACTTC; CDR3aa: CAWSQRGVQETQYF; abundance: few; j_gene: TRBJ2-5; d_gene: -; v_gene: TRBV30
CDR3nt: TGTGCCAGCAGTGGGGACCCCGTGGGCACTGAAGCTTTCTTT; CDR3aa: CASSGDPVGTEAFF; abundance: once; j_gene: TRBJ1-1; d_gene: -; v_gene: TRBV2
CDR3nt: TGTGCCACCAGCAGCCCAAACGGAGCAGGGACCGGGGAGCTGTTTTTT; CDR3aa: CATSSPNGAGTGELFF; abundance: -; j_gene: TRBJ2-2; d_gene: -; v_gene: TRBV15
CDR3nt: TGCGCCAGCAGCCAGTCGTACCGGGACAGCGGATCCACGCATCGTGGCTACACCTTC; CDR3aa: CASSQSYRDSGSTHRGYTF; abundance: -; j_gene: TRBJ1-2; d_gene: TRBD1; v_gene: TRBV4-1
CDR3nt: TGTGCCAGCAGTTTACTACTAGCTGTGCATGAGCAGTTCTTC; CDR3aa: CASSLLLAVHEQFF; abundance: -; j_gene: TRBJ2-1; d_gene: -; v_gene: TRBV27
CDR3nt: TGCGCCAGCAGCTCCCGGCCAGGGGGGGGGAATGCTGGAAACACCATATATTTT; CDR3aa: CASSSRPGGGNAGNTIYF; abundance: -; j_gene: TRBJ1-3; d_gene: TRBD1; v_gene: TRBV5-1
CDR3nt: TGTGCCAGCAGTTACAAGGGGGTTCACACTGAAGCTTTCTTT; CDR3aa: CASSYKGVHTEAFF; abundance: once; j_gene: TRBJ1-1; d_gene: -; v_gene: TRBV6-5
CDR3nt: TGTGCCAGCAGTTACTCGAAACTAGCGACTTACAATGAGCAGTTCTTC; CDR3aa: CASSYSKLATYNEQFF; abundance: -; j_gene: TRBJ2-1; d_gene: TRBD2; v_gene: TRBV6-5
CDR3nt: TGTGCCAGCAGCCCGATTGACAGGGGACGGAGTACTGAAGCTTTCTTT; CDR3aa: CASSPIDRGRSTEAFF; abundance: -; j_gene: TRBJ1-1; d_gene: TRBD1; v_gene: TRBV7-9
CDR3nt: TGTGCCAGCTCACCATCTCGCCAGGTGATTACTGGGGCCAACGTCCTGACTTTC; CDR3aa: CASSPSRQVITGANVLTF; abundance: -; j_gene: TRBJ2-6; d_gene: -; v_gene: TRBV18
CDR3nt: TGTGCCAGCAGGGCCCGGACAGGAGGAAACACCATATATTTT; CDR3aa: CASRARTGGNTIYF; abundance: -; j_gene: TRBJ1-3; d_gene: TRBD1; v_gene: TRBV5-8
CDR3nt: TGTGCCAGCAGTGAATCGCAATCAAGGGAGTTCTTC; CDR3aa: CASSESQSREFF; abundance: many; j_gene: TRBJ2-1; d_gene: -; v_gene: TRBV25-1
CDR3nt: TGTGCCGTCCACAACACCGGGGAGCTGTTTTTT; CDR3aa: CAVHNTGELFF; abundance: -; j_gene: TRBJ2-2; d_gene: -; v_gene: TRBV10-3
CDR3nt: TGCGCCAGCAGCTCAACTGGCAGGGCTCCCAACGAGCAGTACTTC; CDR3aa: CASSSTGRAPNEQYF; abundance: few; j_gene: TRBJ2-7; d_gene: -; v_gene: TRBV5-1
CDR3nt: TGTGCCAGTAGTATAAGTAGAGGGGCGGATGAAGCTTTCTTT; CDR3aa: CASSISRGADEAFF; abundance: -; j_gene: TRBJ1-1; d_gene: -; v_gene: TRBV19
CDR3nt: TGTGCCAGCTCACCAAACGGGTTAGGTGAGCAGTTCTTC; CDR3aa: CASSPNGLGEQFF; abundance: -; j_gene: TRBJ2-1; d_gene: -; v_gene: TRBV18
CDR3nt: TGCGCCAGCAGTCAGGGGACTAGCGTCCGGGATGAGCAGTTCTTC; CDR3aa: CASSQGTSVRDEQFF; abundance: -; j_gene: TRBJ2-1; d_gene: TRBD2; v_gene: TRBV23-1
CDR3nt: TGTGCCAGCAGCGTAGGGGGGACAGAGAACTATGGCTACACCTTC; CDR3aa: CASSVGGTENYGYTF; abundance: -; j_gene: TRBJ1-2; d_gene: TRBD1; v_gene: TRBV9
CDR3nt: TGTGCCAGTAGCCCGTGGGAAAGCACAGATACGCAGTATTTT; CDR3aa: CASSPWESTDTQYF; abundance: -; j_gene: TRBJ2-3; d_gene: -; v_gene: TRBV19
CDR3nt: TGTGCCAGCATCGCCCCCAGCGGCCACGGCTACACCTTC; CDR3aa: CASIAPSGHGYTF; abundance: -; j_gene: TRBJ1-2; d_gene: -; v_gene: TRBV6-5
CDR3nt: TGTGCCAGCAGACTAGCGGTACAAGGCTCCTACGAGCAGTACTTC; CDR3aa: CASRLAVQGSYEQYF; abundance: -; j_gene: TRBJ2-7; d_gene: TRBD2; v_gene: TRBV2
CDR3nt: TGCAGCGTTGGACAGGGGGCGGGAGGCTACACCTTC; CDR3aa: CSVGQGAGGYTF; abundance: -; j_gene: TRBJ1-2; d_gene: TRBD1; v_gene: TRBV29-1